The 11 T cell receptor beta chains presented below share a single source sample, sequenced in a study of CD8 T cells in Susac syndrome (dated by TCRdb to about 2019). To prepare the library, the immunoSEQ multiplex PCR assay was applied. RNA was extracted using the RNeasy kit, and roughly 0.45 to 1 microgram was reverse transcribed with random hexamers. The public reads were reprocessed in TCRdb via fastp at Q25 and MiXCR, keeping in-frame beta chains. Each entry is one CDR3 protein sequence, shown with its most common DNA and genes. Recorded for this sample are under 200,000 distinct CDR3 sequences; about 91% of them occurred a single time. The ten largest account for 0.085% to 0.09% of the sample. Sequenced input: CD4+ T cells from PBMCs. Receptors were obtained from a human donor with Susac syndrome.

The genes are TRBV12-3 or TRBV12-4 and TRBJ2-7, with TRBD1 identical over 7 bases. The CDR3 sequence is 14 residues long. J lost 7 bases, V lost 5 bases, and 11 bases had no gene match. The CDR3 sequence is CASSPTGNSLEQYF. DNA for the CDR3: TGTGCCAGCAGTCCGACAGGGAATTCGCTAGAGCAGTACTTC.

CDR3 bases: TGTGCCAGCGGCTCAGGCTTAAACACCGGGGAGCTGTTTTTT. Encoded protein: CASGSGLNTGELFF. The chain has TRBV25-1 and TRBJ2-2; D gene unclear. V was clipped by 8 bases and J by 2 bases, with 12 bases between them. This CDR3 has 14 residues. Germline CDR1 MGHDK, CDR2 SYGVNS.

The V call is TRBV7-8, the J call TRBJ2-1; possible D gene TRBD2, 5 bases. This CDR3 region has 17 residues. Trimming stripped 5 bases from V and 0 bases from J, with 17 bases between. Germline assignment: CDR1 SGHVS and CDR2 FQNEAQ. In DNA form, the CDR3 reads TGTGCCAGCAGCCCTCGTTTTCGAGCGGACTCCTACAATGAGCAGTTCTTC. Protein sequence: CASSPRFRADSYNEQFF.

This chain connects TRBV12-3 or TRBV12-4 to TRBJ1-1, with D unresolved. With 3 bases removed from V and 0 bases from J, the gap between germline ends came to 8 bases. CDR3 length: 14 amino acids. CDR3 region: CASSLLVMNTEAFF. The CDR3, as DNA: TGTGCCAGCAGTTTGCTAGTTATGAACACTGAAGCTTTCTTT.

The chain recombines TRBV9 with TRBJ2-5, with 9 nucleotides matching TRBD1. J gave up 5 bases and V 0 bases, and 5 bases lay outside the gene matches. Germline V lookup: CDR1 SGDLS, CDR2 YYNGEE. This CDR3 is 15 amino acids long. CDR3 DNA sequence: TGTGCCAGCAGCGTAGGACAGGGGGTCTTCGAGACCCAGTACTTC. Amino acids: CASSVGQGVFETQYF.

This rearrangement joins TRBV7-2 to TRBJ2-7; 10 bases match TRBD2. From germline, CDR1 is SGHTA and CDR2 FQGNSA. Trimming at V came to 1 base and at J to 5 bases, leaving 11 bases not matched to a gene. The CDR3 sequence is 17 residues long. CDR3 DNA sequence: TGTGCCAGCAGCTTAGTCGCCCCGGCTAGCGGGAGAGACGAGCAGTACTTC. Translating it yields CASSLVAPASGRDEQYF. The full variable domain, completed using reference TRBV7-2 and TRBJ2-7, is GAGVSQSPSNKVTEKGKDVELRCDPISGHTALYWYRQSLGQGLEFLIYFQGNSAPDKSGLPSDRFSAERTGGSVSTLTIQRTQQEDSAVYLCASSLVAPASGRDEQYFGPGTRLTVT.

The chain has TRBV7-2 and TRBJ1-2, with D tentatively TRBD1 (6 bases). The CDR3 covers 14 residues. Trimming took off 5 bases at V and 5 bases at J, with 15 bases between the two ends. Germline CDR1 is SGHTA and CDR2 is FQGNSA. CDR3 DNA sequence: TGTGCCAGCAGCCATACCGGGACATCATATGGCTACACCTTC. Its protein is CASSHTGTSYGYTF.

J is TRBJ2-3 and V is TRBV30, with D unclear. In germline, CDR1 is GTSNPN, CDR2 SVGIG (reference sequence). V lost 0 bases to trimming and J lost 1 base, with 5 bases between them. The CDR3 loop spans 13 amino acids. DNA for the CDR3: TGTGCCTGGAGTGTTAGTGGCACAGATACGCAGTATTTT. As protein: CAWSVSGTDTQYF.

The chain is built from TRBV19 and TRBJ2-7; TRBD2 might be the D (6 bases). V gave up 5 bases and J gave up 0 bases, with 14 bases separating them. Germline V lookup: CDR1 LNHDA, CDR2 SQIVND (reference sequence). The CDR3 runs 15 residues. CDR3 bases: TGTGCCAGTAGTTTAGCGGATGACCTCTCCTACGAGCAGTACTTC. This translates into CASSLADDLSYEQYF.

For this clonotype: Its ends do not fully match the called genes, so a read error is possible. The gene calls are TRBV24-1 and TRBJ2-1, with 8 bases lining up with TRBD1. Germline V CDR1 and CDR2: KGHDR, SFDVKD. The CDR3 has 16 amino acids. CDR3 DNA sequence: TGTGCCACCAGTGCAGCCGGGACAGGCTCCAACAATGAGCAGTTCTTC. This gives the protein CATSAAGTGSNNEQFF.

The chain couples TRBV29-1 to TRBJ1-1; D might be TRBD1 (6 bases). There are 15 residues in the CDR3. CDR1 and CDR2 from the germline V gene are SQVTM and ANQGSEA. V shed 4 bases and J shed 5 bases, with 20 bases lying between them. This CDR3 reads CSVVRVAGAGTEAFF. The CDR3 DNA reads TGCAGCGTTGTAAGGGTGGCGGGGGCTGGGACTGAAGCTTTCTTT.